This T cell receptor beta chain appears in the sequencing data of a study of CD8 T cells in Susac syndrome. The CDR3 length is 15 residues. CDR1 and CDR2 from the germline V gene are LNHDA and SQIVND (reference sequence). Trimming cost V 2 bases and J 6 bases, with 13 bases left between them. Sequencing of TCR beta was carried out in blood CD8+ and CD4+ T cells. The patients who served as multiple sclerosis controls were treatment-naive and had stable or active relapsing-remitting disease that fulfilled the revised McDonald criteria. TEMRA cells were FACS-enriched, unlike CD8+ and CD4+ T cells, which were negatively isolated. Random hexamers were used to reverse transcribe the RNA input (roughly 0.5 to 1 ug). Amplification of TCR beta CDR3 used immunoSEQ multiplex PCR across 54 Vbeta and 13 Jbeta. From the immunoSEQ multiplex PCR reads, TCRdb called clonotypes with MiXCR, one entry per CDR3 protein. Of around 150,000 distinct CDR3 sequences detected, roughly 96% appear once; the ten largest clones hold approximately 0.11%.

Sequenced sample: CD4+ T cells from PBMCs. The TCR originated in a human donor with multiple sclerosis. The chain joins TRBV19 to TRBJ2-2; maybe TRBD2 (5 bases). The CDR3, as DNA: TGTGCCAGTAGTATACCTCTCGCCGGGGCCGGGGAGCTGTTTTTT. Translating gives CASSIPLAGAGELFF.